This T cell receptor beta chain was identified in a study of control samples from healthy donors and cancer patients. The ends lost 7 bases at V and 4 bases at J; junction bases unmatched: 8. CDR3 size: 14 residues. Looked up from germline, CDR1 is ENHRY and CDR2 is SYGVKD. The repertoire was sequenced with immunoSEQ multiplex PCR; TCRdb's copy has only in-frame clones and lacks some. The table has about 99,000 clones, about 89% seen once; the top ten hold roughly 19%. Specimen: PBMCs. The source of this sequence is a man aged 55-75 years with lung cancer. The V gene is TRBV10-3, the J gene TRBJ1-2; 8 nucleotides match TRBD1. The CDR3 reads CAITQQGAPYGYTF. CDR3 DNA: TGTGCCATCACCCAGCAGGGGGCCCCCTATGGCTACACCTTC.